Here is one T cell receptor (beta chain) with its context. This sample was taken from a study of blood T cell repertoires in COVID-19. Background on the study: T cells, B-cell-depleted T cells, or PBMCs supplied cDNA or gDNA.

The CDR3 runs to 14 residues. Trimming cost V 6 bases and J 7 bases; bases outside gene matches: 5. From germline, CDR1 is SGHDN and CDR2 FVKESK. Measured with immunoSEQ multiplex PCR; TCRdb has only the in-frame clones, and not every one. The sample gives hundreds of thousands of clones, 88% of which show up once; roughly 6% is in the top ten. This chain joins TRBV14 and TRBJ2-2; 10 bases are shared with TRBD2. The sample consisted of peripheral blood. The receptor was derived from a woman in her 30s with COVID-19, enrolled during active disease. CDR3 in DNA: TGTGCCAGCAGTACTAGCGGGAAGGGCGGGGAGCTGTTTTTT. This gives the protein CASSTSGKGGELFF.